Below, 31 T cell receptor beta chains from the same sample are listed, as sequenced in a study of T-cell memory formation after mild COVID-19. TCRdb independently ran MiXCR on the 5' RACE reads; one entry per CDR3 protein. The sample has roughly 560,000 distinct CDR3 sequences, around 21% seen once; the top ten hold 12%. The specimen was PBMCs or a T cell subset sorted from them (not recorded which). These receptors originate from an adult woman who had mild COVID-19 (a few samples of this study predate the infection). Cell type and time point are not known.

The chain combines TRBV3-1 with TRBJ1-2; 8 bases are shared with TRBD1. The germline V gene encodes CDR1 LGHDT and CDR2 YNNKEL (reference sequence). J lost 2 bases, V lost 1 base, and 6 bases had no gene match. This CDR3 is built from 16 residues. In DNA form, the CDR3 reads TGTGCCAGCAGCCAAGGTTTATGGGACAGGAACTATGGCTACACCTTC. Encoded protein: CASSQGLWDRNYGYTF.

The chain links TRBV6-1 to TRBJ1-1; TRBD1 agrees at 9 bases. Looked up from germline, CDR1 is MNHNS and CDR2 is SASEGT. The CDR3 runs 19 residues. After removal of 2 bases from V and 1 base from J, the junction contained 14 bases not matched to a gene. DNA of the CDR3: TGTGCCAGCAGTGAAAGAATAATAGGGACAGGGAGAGGGAACACTGAAGCTTTCTTT. It encodes CASSERIIGTGRGNTEAFF.

V is TRBV7-2 and J is TRBJ2-7; 7 bases agree with TRBD2. Germline loops: CDR1 SGHTA, CDR2 FQGNSA. The CDR3 consists of 14 residues. The junction had 9 bases not matched to a gene; V was cut back by 4 bases and J by 6 bases. CDR3 bases: TGTGCCAGCAGCTCCCGGCGGGGACTACCCGAGCAGTACTTC. Amino acid sequence: CASSSRRGLPEQYF.

This clonotype turned up a few times. The rearrangement links TRBV6-5 to TRBJ2-2; 10 bases map to TRBD1. Trimming at V came to 0 bases and at J to 5 bases, leaving 3 bases not matched to a gene. CDR1 is MNHEY, CDR2 SVGAGI, per germline. The CDR3 contains 16 residues. This CDR3 reads CASSYSWDRGTGELFF. CDR3 in DNA: TGTGCCAGCAGTTACTCGTGGGACAGGGGTACCGGGGAGCTGTTTTTT.

In this sample, this clonotype turned up a few times. The rearrangement links TRBV7-6 to TRBJ2-7; the match to TRBD1 covers 7 bases. CDR1 is SGHVS and CDR2 is FNYEAQ in the germline V gene. V lost 3 bases to trimming and J lost 4 bases; unmatched junction nucleotides: 9. The CDR3 is 15 residues long. The DNA for the CDR3 is TGTGCCAGCAGCTTTTCGGACACAGGGGCTTACGAGCAGTACTTC. This encodes CASSFSDTGAYEQYF.

This clonotype was seen more than once but under ten times. The chain joins TRBV2 to TRBJ2-5; TRBD1 aligns across 7 bases. The V gene's germline CDR1 is SNHLY and CDR2 FYNNEI. V dropped 7 bases and J dropped 2; count of bases not matched to a gene: 4. The CDR3 extends over 13 amino acids. The CDR3 spells CASNRGVQETQYF. DNA for the CDR3: TGTGCCAGCAACAGGGGCGTACAAGAGACCCAGTACTTC.

This clonotype showed up just a few times. V is TRBV5-4 and J is TRBJ1-2; D is perhaps TRBD1 (6 bases). With 4 bases removed from V and 8 bases from J, the gap between germline ends came to 18 bases. The CDR3 runs 14 residues. Germline CDR1 reads SGHNT; CDR2 reads YYREEE (reference sequence). CDR3 in amino acids: CASSARGAGGGYTF. In DNA form, the CDR3 reads TGTGCCAGCAGCGCCCGGGGGGCCGGGGGCGGCTACACCTTC.

The J gene is TRBJ2-1, the V gene TRBV3-1, with a weak D call TRBD2 (6 bases). V was shortened by 3 bases and J by 10 bases, with 13 bases between the two germline ends. CDR1 and CDR2 from the germline V gene are LGHDT and YNNKEL (reference sequence). The CDR3 runs to 13 residues. For the CDR3, the DNA is TGTGCCAGCAGCCAGACTACTAGCCGGGAGCAGTTCTTC. This sequence encodes CASSQTTSREQFF.

The V call is TRBV9, the J call TRBJ2-3, with D tentatively TRBD2 (6 bases). V lost 4 bases to trimming and J lost 0 bases, with 12 bases between them. This CDR3 region has 15 residues. Germline CDR1 and CDR2: SGDLS and YYNGEE. The CDR3 nucleotides are TGTGCCAGCAGCCTCAATCGGGAGAGCACAGATACGCAGTATTTT. Translating gives CASSLNRESTDTQYF.

The chain uses TRBV7-7 and TRBJ2-1; 9 bases match TRBD2. Trimming cost V 4 bases and J 7 bases; bases outside gene matches: 20. This CDR3 spans 19 amino acids. Looked up from germline, CDR1 is SSHAT and CDR2 is FNYEAQ (reference sequence). The CDR3 region is CASSSSPPLSGGPSNEQFF. The DNA of the CDR3 is TGTGCCAGCAGCTCGAGCCCCCCCCTGAGCGGGGGGCCCTCAAATGAGCAGTTCTTC.

This clonotype showed up many times. The J gene is TRBJ2-3, the V gene TRBV2; 12 nucleotides align to TRBD2. The CDR3 runs 19 residues. Germline V gives CDR1 SNHLY, CDR2 FYNNEI. The junction had 11 bases not matched to a gene; V was cut back by 2 bases and J by 2 bases. CDR3 bases: TGTGCCAGCAGTGAAACTAGCGGGGGGTATCGTGCTAACACAGATACGCAGTATTTT. Amino acids: CASSETSGGYRANTDTQYF.

This clonotype has ten or more counts. This sequence joins TRBV11-1 and TRBJ2-1; D is perhaps TRBD1 or TRBD2 (5 bases each). Per germline, CDR1 SGHAT and CDR2 FQDESV (reference sequence). V lost 5 bases and J lost 3, with 11 bases in between. The CDR3 totals 14 residues. The CDR3 bases are TGTGCCAGCAGCCCCCGGGACCGCTACAATGAGCAGTTCTTC. It codes for CASSPRDRYNEQFF.

Only a few counts were recorded for this clonotype. The CDR3 here is CASSATSGTILAETQYF. The CDR3, as DNA: TGTGCCAGCAGCGCTACTTCCGGGACTATCTTGGCCGAGACCCAGTACTTC. The chain employs TRBV2 and TRBJ2-5, with 7 bases lining up with TRBD2. The V segment lost 6 bases and the J segment 5 bases; nucleotides outside the gene matches: 18. CDR3 length: 17 amino acids. Germline CDR1 and CDR2: SNHLY and FYNNEI.

This clonotype has only a few counts. The chain carries TRBV19 and TRBJ1-1, with a tentative D call TRBD1 (5 bases). The CDR3 has 13 residues. Germline CDR1 and CDR2: LNHDA and SQIVND (reference sequence). Trimming removed 4 bases from V and 11 bases from J, with 17 bases in between. The CDR3 coding sequence is TGTGCCAGTAGTACCCGGGGATGGGGGGACGCTTTCTTT. It yields the protein CASSTRGWGDAFF.

The chain carries TRBV7-2 and TRBJ1-6; 11 bases line up with TRBD1. This CDR3 contains 15 residues. Germline values: CDR1 SGHTA, CDR2 FQGNSA. Trimming removed 6 bases from V and 8 bases from J; junction bases left unmatched: 6. CDR3 loop: CASSFGQGADSPLHF. The CDR3 nucleotides read TGTGCCAGCAGTTTCGGACAGGGGGCTGATTCACCCCTCCACTTT.

This sequence joins TRBV5-1 and TRBJ2-3, with a tentative D call TRBD2 (7 bases). V shed 4 bases and J shed 2 bases, with 17 bases lying between them. This CDR3 has 16 amino acids. Germline CDR1 and CDR2: SGHRS and YFSETQ. The CDR3 loop reads CASSDPWRGPTDTQYF. The CDR3 DNA sequence: TGCGCCAGCAGCGATCCCTGGCGGGGGCCCACAGATACGCAGTATTTT.

V and J are TRBV7-9 and TRBJ1-1, with no clear D. CDR1 is SEHNR, CDR2 FQNEAQ, per germline (reference sequence). V lost 4 bases and J 6 bases, leaving 12 bases between the germline ends. CDR3 length equals 13 residues. CDR3 region: CASSSRHLPEAFF. CDR3 nucleotides: TGTGCCAGCAGCTCTAGACATCTCCCTGAAGCTTTCTTT.

The chain employs TRBV5-1 and TRBJ1-1; no firm D call. The CDR3 has 14 residues. V was cut by 5 bases and J by 0 bases, with 11 bases left in between. CDR1 and CDR2 from the germline V gene are SGHRS and YFSETQ. CDR3 nucleotide sequence: TGCGCCAGCAGGGAGGCCATCATGAACACTGAAGCTTTCTTT. This encodes CASREAIMNTEAFF.

This clonotype was counted a few times. This chain joins TRBV7-9 and TRBJ2-3; D gene uncertain. The CDR3 extends over 15 amino acids. V was clipped by 3 bases and J by 4 bases, with 14 bases between them. CDR1 is SEHNR and CDR2 is FQNEAQ in the germline V gene (reference sequence). The CDR3 here is CASSFWGFGPDTQYF. In DNA, the CDR3 is TGTGCCAGCAGCTTCTGGGGATTTGGGCCAGATACGCAGTATTTT. Looking up the rest from reference TRBV7-9 and TRBJ2-3 gives the full variable domain: DTGVSQNPRHKITKRGQNVTFRCDPISEHNRLYWYRQTLGQGPEFLTYFQNEAQLEKSRLLSDRFSAERPKGSFSTLEIQRTEQGDSAMYLCASSFWGFGPDTQYFGPGTRLTVL.

This clonotype was found a few times. CDR3 residues: CASSLVLAITGELFF. In nucleotides, the CDR3 is TGTGCCAGCAGCCTAGTACTCGCTATCACCGGGGAGCTGTTTTTT. The chain has TRBV11-1 and TRBJ2-2, with D unresolved. CDR1 is SGHAT and CDR2 is FQDESV in the germline V gene (reference sequence). This CDR3 has 15 amino acids. The germline V and J ends were trimmed by 5 bases and 4 bases, with 14 bases remaining between them.

This rearrangement joins TRBV7-2 to TRBJ2-4, with 8 bases identical to TRBD1. CDR3 size: 13 residues. J gave up 7 bases and V 5 bases, and 4 bases lay outside the gene matches. In germline, CDR1 is SGHTA, CDR2 FQGNSA. The CDR3 sequence is CASSQGAGNIQYF. In nucleotides, the CDR3 is TGTGCCAGCAGCCAGGGGGCCGGTAACATTCAGTACTTC.

This clonotype was detected only a few times. The rearrangement links TRBV20-1 to TRBJ2-3; TRBD1 matches at 7 bases. Germline values: CDR1 DFQATT, CDR2 SNEGSKA (reference sequence). The CDR3 totals 15 residues. V lost 6 bases, J lost 7 bases, and 16 bases stayed unmatched. CDR3 sequence (DNA): TGCAGTGCGCGTCCCTTAAGACAGGGAACAAATACGCAGTATTTT. It specifies CSARPLRQGTNTQYF.

This clonotype was recorded a few times. The CDR3 loop is CASSPPGQGQYF. The CDR3 DNA follows: TGTGCCAGCAGCCCCCCGGGACAGGGGCAGTATTTT. The chain uses TRBV7-3 and TRBJ2-3, with 9 bases fitting TRBD1. This CDR3 contains 12 residues. V lost 5 bases and J lost 11; bases outside the gene matches: 5. Germline V gives CDR1 SGHTA, CDR2 FQGTGA.

This clonotype has more than one count but fewer than ten. The V gene is TRBV29-1, the J gene TRBJ2-3; 13 positions match TRBD2. Germline V lookup: CDR1 SQVTM, CDR2 ANQGSEA. V shed 4 bases, J shed 2 bases, and the junction held 3 bases outside the gene matches. This CDR3 contains 15 residues. The CDR3 spells CSVALAGGTTDTQYF. CDR3 coding DNA: TGCAGCGTTGCACTAGCGGGGGGGACCACAGATACGCAGTATTTT.

The V call is TRBV2, the J call TRBJ2-1; D gene ambiguous. CDR3 length equals 15 residues. Trimming removed 8 bases at V and 4 bases at J, with 18 bases between. Germline CDR1 SNHLY, CDR2 FYNNEI. The CDR3 is CASAVSRASYNEQFF. In nucleotides, the CDR3 is TGTGCCAGCGCTGTTTCTAGGGCCTCTTACAATGAGCAGTTCTTC.

This clonotype was detected only a few times. V gene TRBV30 combines with J gene TRBJ1-2; TRBD1 matches at 9 bases. The CDR3 sequence is 14 residues long. Germline V gene sequence: CDR1 GTSNPN, CDR2 SVGIG (reference sequence). The junction had 6 bases not matched to a gene; V was cut back by 3 bases and J by 4 bases. CDR3 region: CAWRGTGWGYGYTF. The CDR3 DNA reads as TGTGCCTGGAGGGGGACAGGGTGGGGCTATGGCTACACCTTC.

The sample holds a few counts of this clonotype. The chain is built from TRBV20-1 and TRBJ2-5, with no clear D. The CDR3 spans 13 residues. V dropped 6 bases and J dropped 3 bases, with 14 bases sitting between them. From germline, CDR1 is DFQATT and CDR2 SNEGSKA (reference sequence). CDR3 in amino acids: CSAAIDGEETQYF. DNA of the CDR3: TGCAGTGCCGCGATTGACGGTGAAGAGACCCAGTACTTC.

This clonotype was found a few times. The chain combines TRBV2 with TRBJ1-6, with D maybe TRBD1 (6 bases). Trimming pared 6 bases from V and 10 bases from J, leaving 19 bases between. Per the germline V gene, CDR1 is SNHLY and CDR2 is FYNNEI. The CDR3 consists of 15 residues. The CDR3 nucleotides read TGTGCCAGCAGGATTTCAGGGGCGGCAAACTCACCCCTCCACTTT. It is translated as CASRISGAANSPLHF.

The chain employs TRBV12-3 or TRBV12-4 and TRBJ1-2; 9 bases match TRBD1. CDR3 length: 13 residues. V lost 10 bases, J lost 4 bases, and 7 bases stayed unmatched. In DNA, the CDR3 is TGTGCCACGGGACAGGGTTCGGCCTATGGCTACACCTTC. It codes for CATGQGSAYGYTF.

The chain has TRBV3-1 and TRBJ2-5; D is ambiguous. Germline-derived CDR1 and CDR2 are LGHDT and YNNKEL (reference sequence). The CDR3 loop spans 13 amino acids. V dropped 5 bases and J dropped 4 bases, with 11 bases sitting between them. In DNA, the CDR3 is TGTGCCAGCAGCAAAAACCAGCGAGAGACCCAGTACTTC. Encoded protein: CASSKNQRETQYF.

The chain uses TRBV19 and TRBJ2-3; the match to TRBD2 covers 12 bases. CDR3 length: 18 residues. The V gene end was trimmed by 5 bases and the J gene end by 2 bases; junction bases not matched to a gene: 11. Germline CDR1 LNHDA, CDR2 SQIVND (reference sequence). The CDR3 loop reads CASSLRTSGVGTTDTQYF. In DNA form, the CDR3 reads TGTGCCAGTAGTCTCCGGACTAGCGGGGTTGGGACCACAGATACGCAGTATTTT.